The 24 T cell receptor beta chains presented below share a single source sample, sequenced in a study of T cell clusters in autoimmune cytopenias. Each sample's input was 200 to 300 ng genomic DNA, some 38,000 genome equivalents. TRB was amplified by touch-down multiplex PCR, primer pools A and B combined. TCRdb reanalyzed the multiplex PCR reads and collapses them to one entry per CDR3 protein, without DNA. In all, the sample yields some 11,000 distinct CDR3 sequences. The same sample was also used in a study of T cell repertoires in aging, cancer and after chemotherapy.

Source material: peripheral blood. The receptors here all came from a human donor in good health.

The J gene is TRBJ2-2, the V gene TRBV24-1; TCRdb names TRBD1, which stays unverified in the absence of DNA. In germline, CDR1 is KGHDR, CDR2 SFDVKD. This CDR3 region has 14 residues. The CDR3 region is CATRSQGATGELFF.

The V call is TRBV12-3 or TRBV12-4, the J call TRBJ2-7; absent DNA, TCRdb's TRBD1 call cannot be checked. The CDR3 has 14 amino acids. CDR3: CASSSGTASYEQYF.

V gene TRBV12-3 or TRBV12-4 combines with J gene TRBJ1-2. The length of the CDR3 is 15 residues. This CDR3 reads CASSLRSRADYGYTF.

This rearrangement joins TRBV6-5 to TRBJ1-2; TCRdb gives TRBD1 as the D gene, but with no DNA this cannot be confirmed. The CDR3 totals 13 residues. Germline CDR1 and CDR2: MNHEY and SVGAGI. The CDR3 here is CASSTDSERGYTF.

CDR3 loop: CASSLPSGRITQYF. The chain joins TRBV12-3 or TRBV12-4 to TRBJ2-3; without DNA, the TCRdb call of TRBD2 cannot be checked. This CDR3 comprises 14 residues.

V and J are TRBV4-2 and TRBJ1-1. Germline V gives CDR1 LGHNA, CDR2 YNFKEQ. The CDR3 totals 15 residues. Here the CDR3 reads CASSPLAPEDTEAFF.

The CDR3 loop reads CASSSRRPQSNTIYF. The rearrangement joins TRBV12-3 or TRBV12-4 to TRBJ1-3. The CDR3 contains 15 residues.

This chain links TRBV6-5 with TRBJ2-6; the D gene TCRdb calls, TRBD1, cannot be checked with no DNA. Germline CDR1 is MNHEY and CDR2 is SVGAGI. The CDR3 runs 16 residues. The CDR3 here is CASSGTVNSGANVLTF.

The chain recombines TRBV20-1 with TRBJ1-1. Germline CDR1 reads DFQATT; CDR2 reads SNEGSKA (reference sequence). The CDR3 sequence is 14 residues long. The CDR3: CSARDLHLDTEAFF.

This chain connects TRBV10-3 to TRBJ2-5. Germline CDR1 ENHRY, CDR2 SYGVKD. This CDR3 has 14 amino acids. The CDR3 spells CAISFSGSKGTQYF.

The genes are TRBV5-1 and TRBJ2-7; TCRdb selects TRBD1, and the lack of DNA leaves this call unchecked. CDR1 and CDR2 (germline): SGHRS, YFSETQ. This CDR3 is 15 amino acids long. CDR3 in amino acids: CASSLDGTGRYEQYF.

The chain employs TRBV29-1 and TRBJ1-1; the TCRdb D gene call, TRBD1, has no DNA to confirm it. CDR1 and CDR2 from the germline V gene are SQVTM and ANQGSEA. This CDR3 is built from 12 residues. The CDR3 loop is CSARPGQGEAFF.

The V call is TRBV7-9, the J call TRBJ2-7; lacking DNA, the TRBD2 call made by TCRdb goes unchecked. Looked up from germline, CDR1 is SEHNR and CDR2 is FQNEAQ (reference sequence). This CDR3 has 15 amino acids. CDR3 sequence: CASSLGGSGAREQYF. Full variable domain (rest looked up from reference TRBV7-9 and TRBJ2-7): DTGVSQNPRHKITKRGQNVTFRCDPISEHNRLYWYRQTLGQGPEFLTYFQNEAQLEKSRLLSDRFSAERPKGSFSTLEIQRTEQGDSAMYLCASSLGGSGAREQYFGPGTRLTVT.

This chain links TRBV6-5 with TRBJ1-5; as DNA is missing, the TRBD1 call by TCRdb cannot be tested. The CDR3 extends over 16 amino acids. Germline V gene sequence: CDR1 MNHEY, CDR2 SVGAGI. CDR3 sequence reads: CASSTGGRGLNQPQHF.

The chain recombines TRBV5-6 with TRBJ1-4. Germline CDR1 reads SGHDT; CDR2 reads YYEEEE. The CDR3 extends over 14 amino acids. This CDR3 reads CASSLAGINEKLFF.

J is TRBJ2-7 and V is TRBV5-6; TCRdb picks TRBD2, but there is no DNA to check that call. The CDR3 runs to 16 residues. Germline V gene sequence: CDR1 SGHDT, CDR2 YYEEEE. CDR3 residues: CASSQLLAGGPYEQYF.

The J gene is TRBJ2-1, the V gene TRBV7-2; TCRdb indicates TRBD2, and absent DNA this call remains unverified. The CDR3 loop spans 16 amino acids. Germline lookup yields CDR1 SGHTA and CDR2 FQGNSA. CDR3 residues: CASSEVGTSGSHEQFF.

V and J are TRBV27 and TRBJ2-1. The CDR3 consists of 13 residues. Germline V gene data show CDR1 as MNHEY and CDR2 as SMNVEV (reference sequence). CDR3 amino acids: CASSLGSYNEQFF.

V usage is TRBV6-6 and J usage is TRBJ2-6; TCRdb calls TRBD1, which cannot be checked without DNA. CDR3 length: 15 residues. CDR1 is MNHNY, CDR2 SVGAGI, per germline (reference sequence). The CDR3 loop is CASSLAGTGANVLTF.

This clonotype is called medium-sized based on its frequency. The chain links TRBV18 to TRBJ2-2; TCRdb selects TRBD2, and the lack of DNA leaves this call unchecked. Per germline, CDR1 KGHSH and CDR2 LQKENI. This CDR3 has 14 amino acids. This CDR3 reads CASSPIVISGELFF.

This clonotype counts as medium-sized by frequency. The gene calls are TRBV5-4 and TRBJ2-3; the TCRdb call, TRBD2, lacks DNA for checking. Looked up from germline, CDR1 is SGHNT and CDR2 is YYREEE (reference sequence). The CDR3 consists of 15 residues. The CDR3 sequence is CASSPRGGEADTQYF.

V and J are TRBV15 and TRBJ1-2; with no DNA, the TCRdb D assignment of TRBD1 cannot be verified. The CDR3 has 18 amino acids. Germline assignment: CDR1 LNHNV and CDR2 YYDKDF (reference sequence). CDR3: CATSSPTGGRKANYGYTF.

This clonotype counts as medium-sized by frequency. V is TRBV28 and J is TRBJ1-5. CDR3 size: 13 residues. In germline, CDR1 is MDHEN, CDR2 SYDVKM. The chain's CDR3 is CASSRPGNQPQHF.

J is TRBJ1-6 and V is TRBV27. Germline CDR1 reads MNHEY; CDR2 reads SMNVEV (reference sequence). This CDR3 has 17 residues. CDR3 amino acids: CASSLERQGFYNSPLHF.